The next 22 T cell receptor beta chains were all read from a single sample in a study of CD8 T cells in Susac syndrome. A quantity of roughly 0.5 to 1 ug RNA underwent reverse transcription using random hexamers. TCRdb fed the immunoSEQ multiplex PCR reads into MiXCR, producing one record per CDR3 protein. The table has about 200,000 distinct CDR3 sequences, approximately 90% seen once. The source material was CD8+ T cells from PBMCs. These TCRs come from a human donor with multiple sclerosis.

This chain connects TRBV5-4 to TRBJ2-7; TRBD1 is a possible D gene (6 bases). The germline V gene encodes CDR1 SGHNT and CDR2 YYREEE (reference sequence). V gave up 2 bases and J gave up 2 bases, with 11 bases separating them. The CDR3 totals 14 residues. The CDR3 DNA is TGTGCCAGCAGCTTCCCCGGGACACCCTACGAGCAGTACTTC. Translation: CASSFPGTPYEQYF.

A remark on this clonotype: The junction departs from germline at one end; a sequencing error may be responsible. The V and J genes are TRBV3-1 and TRBJ1-2; maybe TRBD1 (6 bases). Germline V gene data show CDR1 as LGHDT and CDR2 as YNNKEL (reference sequence). This CDR3 contains 13 residues. The CDR3 nucleotides read TGTGCCAGCAGCCCTTCGGGGGGCTATGGCTGCACCTTC. Its translation: CASSPSGGYGCTF.

The V call is TRBV7-9, the J call TRBJ1-2; 9 bases align to TRBD1. Germline CDR1 is SEHNR and CDR2 is FQNEAQ (reference sequence). Unmatched junction bases numbered 15, after V lost 4 bases and J lost 6 bases. The CDR3 contains 17 residues. The CDR3 spells CASSSPGQGWSVHGYTF. In nucleotides, the CDR3 is TGTGCCAGCAGCTCACCGGGACAGGGTTGGAGTGTCCATGGCTACACCTTC.

V is TRBV4-1 and J is TRBJ2-1, with 9 positions matching TRBD2. With 3 bases clipped from V and 5 bases from J, the junction kept 17 bases outside the gene matches. The length of the CDR3 is 19 residues. Per the germline V gene, CDR1 is MGHRA and CDR2 is YSYEKL. For the CDR3, the DNA is TGCGCCAGCAGCCAGTCCTTTCATAGTGGACTAGCGCCAGACAATGAGCAGTTCTTC. As protein: CASSQSFHSGLAPDNEQFF.

The rearrangement uses TRBV5-6 and TRBJ2-3; the match to TRBD2 covers 10 bases. The CDR3 has 17 residues. The V and J ends lost 3 bases and 6 bases, in that order; junction bases with no gene match: 13. The germline V gene has CDR1 SGHDT and CDR2 YYEEEE. CDR3 coding DNA: TGTGCCAGCAGCTCGACTCCTAGCGGGAGCTCTAGGGATACGCAGTATTTT. The encoded protein is CASSSTPSGSSRDTQYF. The whole variable domain, filled in from reference TRBV5-6 and TRBJ2-3, reads DAGVTQSPTHLIKTRGQQVTLRCSPKSGHDTVSWYQQALGQGPQFIFQYYEEEERQRGNFPDRFSGHQFPNYSSELNVNALLLGDSALYLCASSSTPSGSSRDTQYFGPGTRLTVL.

This sequence joins TRBV6-2 or TRBV6-3 and TRBJ1-2; no reliable D call. This CDR3 has 16 residues. V gave up 0 bases and J gave up 2 bases, with 13 bases separating them. CDR1 and CDR2 (germline): MNHEY, SVGEGT. In nucleotides, the CDR3 is TGTGCCAGCAGTTACTCGCTGACGGCGTTCAACTATGGCTACACCTTC. This gives the protein CASSYSLTAFNYGYTF.

The rearrangement uses TRBV7-9 and TRBJ1-2; TRBD1 is a possible D gene (5 bases). The V end was cut by 6 bases, the J end by 5 bases, with 13 bases between. Germline values: CDR1 SEHNR, CDR2 FQNEAQ (reference sequence). This CDR3 has 13 residues. This CDR3 is CASRRGEGYGYTF. The CDR3 DNA reads as TGTGCCAGCAGGAGGGGAGAAGGGTATGGCTACACCTTC.

The count of this clonotype is one. CDR3 bases: TGTGCCAGCAGCTTAGGTAGCGGGAGTTCCTACAATGAGCAGTTCTTC. Its protein product is CASSLGSGSSYNEQFF. The chain has TRBV11-2 and TRBJ2-1, with TRBD2 matching 9 bases. The germline V gene encodes CDR1 SGHAT and CDR2 FQNNGV. The junction had 2 bases not matched to a gene; V was cut back by 1 base and J by 1 base. The CDR3 loop spans 16 amino acids.

This clonotype was seen only once. This chain uses TRBV2 with TRBJ2-3; 11 bases agree with TRBD2. CDR3 length: 15 amino acids. Per the germline V gene, CDR1 is SNHLY and CDR2 is FYNNEI. The V segment lost 9 bases and the J segment 4 bases; nucleotides outside the gene matches: 9. For the CDR3, the DNA is TGTGCCAGACGCGGGACTAGCGGATCTCCAGATACGCAGTATTTT. It encodes CARRGTSGSPDTQYF. Full variable domain (rest looked up from reference TRBV2 and TRBJ2-3): EPEVTQTPSHQVTQMGQEVILRCVPISNHLYFYWYRQILGQKVEFLVSFYNNEISEKSEIFDDQFSVERPDGSNFTLKIRSTKLEDSAMYFCARRGTSGSPDTQYFGPGTRLTVL.

The rearrangement uses TRBV27 and TRBJ2-7, with 7 bases identical to TRBD1. Per germline, CDR1 MNHEY and CDR2 SMNVEV (reference sequence). The CDR3 consists of 14 residues. With V trimmed by 4 bases and J by 3 bases, 6 bases remained unmatched. This CDR3 is CASSSGQNLYEQYF. The CDR3 bases are TGTGCCAGCAGTTCGGGACAGAATCTCTACGAGCAGTACTTC.

The chain uses TRBV11-2 and TRBJ2-3; no clear D gene. This CDR3 has 11 residues. Germline V gene sequence: CDR1 SGHAT, CDR2 FQNNGV. Trimming left V 5 bases short and J 5 bases short, with 5 bases between. The CDR3 DNA sequence: TGTGCCAGCAGCACCATAGATACGCAGTATTTT. Translation: CASSTIDTQYF.

The gene calls are TRBV10-3 and TRBJ1-2; 10 positions match TRBD1. Germline CDR1 ENHRY, CDR2 SYGVKD. The CDR3 extends over 15 amino acids. V lost 2 bases and J lost 3; bases outside the gene matches: 3. The CDR3 is CAISEPGTGDYGYTF. In DNA form, the CDR3 reads TGTGCCATCAGTGAGCCCGGGACAGGGGACTATGGCTACACCTTC.

This rearrangement joins TRBV13 to TRBJ1-5, with 7 bases matching TRBD1. The CDR3 runs to 16 residues. Germline V gene lookup returns CDR1 PRHDT and CDR2 FYEKMQ (reference sequence). The J segment lost 3 bases and the V segment lost 5 bases, leaving 10 bases of the junction unmatched. CDR3 sequence: CASSQGATGNNQPQHF. The CDR3 DNA sequence: TGTGCCAGCAGCCAAGGTGCGACAGGGAACAATCAGCCCCAGCATTTT.

The chain has TRBV4-3 and TRBJ2-1; 12 bases line up with TRBD2. CDR1 LGHNA and CDR2 YSLEER come from the germline V gene. The J segment lost 6 bases and the V segment lost 1 base, leaving 22 bases of the junction unmatched. There are 22 residues in the CDR3. The CDR3 DNA reads TGCGCCAGCAGCCAAGTTCTCGACGGCCCTAGCGGGAGGGCCCTTGTCATCAATGAGCAGTTCTTC. Encoded protein: CASSQVLDGPSGRALVINEQFF.

V gene TRBV7-8 combines with J gene TRBJ2-7; D gene ambiguous. V was clipped by 3 bases and J by 2 bases, with 17 bases between them. CDR1 and CDR2 from the germline V gene are SGHVS and FQNEAQ. The CDR3 totals 16 residues. CDR3 DNA sequence: TGTGCCAGCAGCTTTTCGCGGACGGGCCTAACCTACGAGCAGTACTTC. Its protein product is CASSFSRTGLTYEQYF.

The chain links TRBV7-9 to TRBJ2-7, with no clear D. The CDR3 has 14 amino acids. V lost 2 bases, J lost 2 bases, and 10 bases lay in between. Germline V gene data show CDR1 as SEHNR and CDR2 as FQNEAQ (reference sequence). In DNA, the CDR3 is TGTGCCAGCAGCTTAAGCTACCTTACCTACGAGCAGTACTTC. The encoded protein is CASSLSYLTYEQYF.

The chain couples TRBV29-1 to TRBJ2-7, with 8 bases fitting TRBD1. The ends lost 5 bases at V and 1 base at J; junction bases unmatched: 7. CDR1 and CDR2 (germline): SQVTM, ANQGSEA. This CDR3 comprises 14 residues. CDR3 sequence reads: CSVCGRGPSYEQYF. In nucleotides, the CDR3 is TGCAGCGTTTGTGGCAGGGGGCCTTCCTACGAGCAGTACTTC.

This chain uses TRBV5-6 with TRBJ2-3; TRBD1 agrees at 9 bases. Germline V lookup: CDR1 SGHDT, CDR2 YYEEEE. The length of the CDR3 is 15 residues. Unmatched junction bases numbered 5, after V lost 4 bases and J lost 2 bases. CDR3: CASSAGTGPTDTQYF. The CDR3 DNA follows: TGTGCCAGCAGCGCCGGGACAGGGCCCACAGATACGCAGTATTTT.

The chain carries TRBV6-1 and TRBJ1-2; D is unresolved. CDR3 length equals 12 residues. CDR1 is MNHNS and CDR2 is SASEGT in the germline V gene. V gave up 1 base and J gave up 9 bases, with 9 bases separating them. The CDR3 coding sequence is TGTGCCAGCAGTGAAGACCACGTCCGCTACACCTTC. Encoded protein: CASSEDHVRYTF.

V gene TRBV27 combines with J gene TRBJ1-4; TRBD1 is a possible D gene (5 bases). V gave up 1 base and J gave up 0 bases, with 18 bases separating them. Per the germline V gene, CDR1 is MNHEY and CDR2 is SMNVEV (reference sequence). This CDR3 contains 19 residues. CDR3 residues: CASSLLGSTLGATNEKLFF. The CDR3 region has the DNA TGTGCCAGCAGTTTATTGGGCAGCACCTTGGGGGCAACTAATGAAAAACTGTTTTTT.

The chain combines TRBV2 with TRBJ2-1; 8 positions agree with TRBD2. The CDR3 loop spans 16 amino acids. Germline V gene sequence: CDR1 SNHLY, CDR2 FYNNEI. V gave up 0 bases and J gave up 5 bases; unmatched junction bases: 6. CDR3 nucleotide sequence: TGTGCCAGCAGTGAAGCGGAGCGGGAGAGTCACAATGAGCAGTTCTTC. Translation gives CASSEAERESHNEQFF.

Regarding this clonotype: At one end, the junction sequence differs from germline, possibly due to a read error. The chain combines TRBV6-2 or TRBV6-3 with TRBJ1-1; 8 bases map to TRBD1. Germline CDR1 is MNHEY and CDR2 is SVGEGT. The CDR3 extends over 15 amino acids. The DNA of the CDR3 is TGTGCCAGCAGATACTACGGACAGGGGAACACTGAAGCTTTCTTT. Its protein product is CASRYYGQGNTEAFF.